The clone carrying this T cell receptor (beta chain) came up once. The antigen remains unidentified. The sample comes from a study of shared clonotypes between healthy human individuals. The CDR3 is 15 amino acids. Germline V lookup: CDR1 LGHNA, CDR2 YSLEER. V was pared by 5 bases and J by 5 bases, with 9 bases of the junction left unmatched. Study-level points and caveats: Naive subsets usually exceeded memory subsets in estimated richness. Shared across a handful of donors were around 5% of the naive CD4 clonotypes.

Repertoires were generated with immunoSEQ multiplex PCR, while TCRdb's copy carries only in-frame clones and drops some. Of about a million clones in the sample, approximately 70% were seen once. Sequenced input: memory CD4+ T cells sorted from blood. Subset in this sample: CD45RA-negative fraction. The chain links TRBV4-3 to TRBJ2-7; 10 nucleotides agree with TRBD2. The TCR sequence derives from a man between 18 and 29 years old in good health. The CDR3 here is CASSARTSGDHEQYF. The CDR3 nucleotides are TGCGCCAGCAGCGCCCGGACTAGCGGAGACCACGAGCAGTACTTC.